A selection of T cell receptor beta chains follows, all from one sample in a study of CD8+ T cells in alopecia areata. Some clones are missing from TCRdb's copy, which holds only in-frame ones; the method was immunoSEQ multiplex PCR. Of about 210,000 clones listed, 55% to 70% are singletons. Here the sequenced sample was CD4+ T cells sorted from blood, taken at week 4, from a patient treated with tofacitinib. The receptors were gathered from a human donor with alopecia areata. The conserved cysteine and the conserved F or W are not part of the CDR3 here. Fields, in order: J gene, D gene, V gene, CDR3 protein. D genes are given only for firm matches.

>TRBJ1-1|TRBD1|TRBV15
ATELGQGGTEAF
>TRBJ1-2|TRBD1|TRBV7-2
ASTQGSQGGYT
>TRBJ2-3|TRBD2|TRBV4-3
ASSQVRTSPPDTQY
>TRBJ1-6|-|TRBV5-1
ASSPALEDSPLH
>TRBJ2-4|-|TRBV10-1
ASSEPDRNIQY
>TRBJ2-7|-|TRBV6-4
ASSVSPGTEQY
>TRBJ2-5|TRBD1|TRBV29-1
SAKQGAETQY
>TRBJ1-2|TRBD1|TRBV7-2
ASRRPGTGGSGYT
>TRBJ1-1|TRBD1|TRBV23-1
ASPGQENTEAF
>TRBJ1-4|-|TRBV30
AWSVGRFGIDEKLF
>TRBJ2-7|-|TRBV7-9
ASSRDGSHEQY
>TRBJ2-1|-|TRBV19
ASRPLQHGANEQF
>TRBJ2-4|-|TRBV18
ASSPNRIQLRQNIQY
>TRBJ1-4|-|TRBV4-3
ASSQDRARSNEKLF
>TRBJ2-2|-|TRBV9
ASSFGTPGPNTGELF
>TRBJ2-7|-|TRBV4-2
ASSQALDVLVEQY
>TRBJ2-1|-|TRBV11-2
ASSLVNNEQF
>TRBJ1-1|TRBD1|TRBV6-5
ASSAGTGVEAF
>TRBJ2-4|TRBD1|TRBV30
AWSTSGQGRGEY
>TRBJ2-1|TRBD2|TRBV30
AWSFSGGVYNEQF
>TRBJ2-3|TRBD2|TRBV7-3
ASSLGTSGPTDTQY
>TRBJ2-3|-|TRBV28
ASSFDPGTQY
>TRBJ2-5|-|TRBV18
ASSPPGAQETQY
>TRBJ1-5|-|TRBV7-2
ASSLSSGFNQPQH
>TRBJ1-3|TRBD1|TRBV2
ASSTAGQGVGNTIY
>TRBJ2-3|-|TRBV7-9
ASSLFPVGTSRPDTQY
>TRBJ1-2|TRBD1|TRBV6-1
ASSEYGTGAFYGYT
>TRBJ2-2|TRBD2|TRBV6-5
ASSQPSGGTGELF
>TRBJ2-5|-|TRBV7-2
ASSLVGSPGLGETQY
>TRBJ1-6|-|TRBV29-1
SARAGNSPLH
>TRBJ1-5|TRBD1|TRBV30
AWEPGGDQPQH
>TRBJ1-5|-|TRBV14
ASSRDGNQPQH
>TRBJ1-6|-|TRBV19
ASWDGSSYNSPLH
>TRBJ1-2|-|TRBV29-1
SVARDGNYGYT
>TRBJ1-2|TRBD1|TRBV11-2
ASSLAAGGVGT
>TRBJ2-1|TRBD2|TRBV25-1
ASSGVGTSGAYEQF
>TRBJ1-2|-|TRBV27
ASSLSGGGYGYT
>TRBJ2-7|-|TRBV5-1
ASSQPDGYEQY
>TRBJ1-1|TRBD1|TRBV6-5
ASSYSGGGMTEAF
>TRBJ1-2|-|TRBV20-1
SARDLDGYT
>TRBJ2-1|TRBD2|TRBV11-1
ASSPLAGGTYNEQF
>TRBJ2-3|TRBD1|TRBV10-3
AIRRTGLGDTQY
>TRBJ1-1|TRBD1|TRBV29-1
SVRARRDRGLGAF
>TRBJ1-2|-|TRBV30
AWRYSGDYGYT
>TRBJ1-2|TRBD1|TRBV6-5
ASSYSRTGGGYGYT
>TRBJ2-5|TRBD2|TRBV2
ASSEQGLAQETQY
>TRBJ2-3|TRBD2|TRBV7-2
ASSTGLVTDTQY
>TRBJ2-3|-|TRBV5-1
ASSAPDTQY
>TRBJ2-4|-|TRBV29-1
SVGGSGKNIQY
>TRBJ2-5|TRBD2|TRBV2
ASSEMTSGAGETQY
>TRBJ1-4|-|TRBV6-5
ASSYSIGESEKLF
>TRBJ2-3|TRBD1|TRBV14
ATTGNRGLTDTQY
>TRBJ2-7|-|TRBV7-2
ASSIQGTYEQY
>TRBJ2-1|-|TRBV6-5
ASSFGGGRSYNEQF
>TRBJ1-1|-|TRBV11-2
ASSLGGAGLNTEAF
>TRBJ1-1|-|TRBV21-1
ASSKNFRPNTEAF
>TRBJ2-2|-|TRBV5-6
ASSLKGANTGELF
>TRBJ1-5|-|TRBV5-8
ASSLEQQPQH
>TRBJ2-1|TRBD1|TRBV5-4
ASTVPGGRDNEQF
>TRBJ2-7|-|TRBV11-2
ASSLGGTVPVNEQY